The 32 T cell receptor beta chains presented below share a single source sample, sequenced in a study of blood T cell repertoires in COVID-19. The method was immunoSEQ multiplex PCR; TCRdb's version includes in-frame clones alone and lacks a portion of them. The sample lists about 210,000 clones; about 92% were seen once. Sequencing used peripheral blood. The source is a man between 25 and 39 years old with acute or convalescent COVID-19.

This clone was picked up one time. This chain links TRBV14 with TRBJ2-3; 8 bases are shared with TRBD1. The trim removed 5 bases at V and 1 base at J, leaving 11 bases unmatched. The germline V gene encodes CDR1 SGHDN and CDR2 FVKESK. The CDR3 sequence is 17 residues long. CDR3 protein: CASSWRDRGVRTDTQYF. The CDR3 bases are TGTGCCAGCAGCTGGAGAGACAGGGGAGTACGCACAGATACGCAGTATTTT.

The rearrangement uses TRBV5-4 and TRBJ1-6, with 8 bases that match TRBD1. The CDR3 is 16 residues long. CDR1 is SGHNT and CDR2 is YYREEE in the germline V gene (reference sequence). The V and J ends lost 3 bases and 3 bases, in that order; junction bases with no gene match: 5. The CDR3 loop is CASSSGQGVYNSPLHF. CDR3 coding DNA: TGTGCCAGCAGCTCCGGACAGGGCGTCTATAATTCACCCCTCCACTTT.

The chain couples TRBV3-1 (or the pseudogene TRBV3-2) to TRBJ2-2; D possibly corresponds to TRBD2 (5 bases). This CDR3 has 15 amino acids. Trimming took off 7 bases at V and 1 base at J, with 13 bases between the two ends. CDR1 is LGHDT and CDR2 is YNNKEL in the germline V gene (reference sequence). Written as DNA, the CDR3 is TGTGCCAGCACATCCCGGGAACAGAACACCGGGGAGCTGTTTTTT. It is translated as CASTSREQNTGELFF.

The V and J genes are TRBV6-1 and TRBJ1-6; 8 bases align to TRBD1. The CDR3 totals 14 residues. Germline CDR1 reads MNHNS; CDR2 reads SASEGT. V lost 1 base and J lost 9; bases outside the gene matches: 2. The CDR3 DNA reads TGTGCCAGCAGTGAAGTTGACAGGGGTTCACCCCTCCACTTT. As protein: CASSEVDRGSPLHF.

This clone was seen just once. CDR3 sequence: CASSLRSARRGTDTQYF. The CDR3 nucleotides read TGTGCCAGCAGCCTAAGGTCGGCCAGGAGGGGCACAGATACGCAGTATTTT. This chain joins TRBV7-2 and TRBJ2-3; weak D call: TRBD2 (6 bases). This CDR3 is 17 amino acids long. The germline V and J ends were trimmed by 5 bases and 1 base, with 19 bases remaining between them. Germline CDR1 is SGHTA and CDR2 is FQGNSA.

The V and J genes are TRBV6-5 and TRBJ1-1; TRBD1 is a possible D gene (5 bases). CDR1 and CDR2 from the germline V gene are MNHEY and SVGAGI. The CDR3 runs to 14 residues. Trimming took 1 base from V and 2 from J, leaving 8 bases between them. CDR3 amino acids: CASSYLDKNTEAFF. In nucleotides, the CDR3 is TGTGCCAGCAGTTACTTGGACAAAAACACTGAAGCTTTCTTT.

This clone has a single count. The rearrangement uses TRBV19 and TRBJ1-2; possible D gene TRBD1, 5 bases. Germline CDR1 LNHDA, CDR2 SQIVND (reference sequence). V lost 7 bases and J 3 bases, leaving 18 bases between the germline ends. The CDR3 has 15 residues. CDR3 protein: CASTPLGGAYYGYTF. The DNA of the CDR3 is TGTGCCAGTACCCCGTTGGGGGGAGCCTACTATGGCTACACCTTC.

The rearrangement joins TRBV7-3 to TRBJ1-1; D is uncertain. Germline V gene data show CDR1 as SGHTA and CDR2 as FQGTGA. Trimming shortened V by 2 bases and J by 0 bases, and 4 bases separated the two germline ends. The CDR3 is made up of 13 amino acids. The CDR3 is CASSLSMNTEAFF. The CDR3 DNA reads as TGTGCCAGCAGCTTATCAATGAACACTGAAGCTTTCTTT.

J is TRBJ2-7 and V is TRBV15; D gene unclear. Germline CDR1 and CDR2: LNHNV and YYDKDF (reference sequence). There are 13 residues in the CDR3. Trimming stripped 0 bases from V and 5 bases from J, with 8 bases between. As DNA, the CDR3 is TGTGCCACCAGCAGAGACAGGTCCCACGAGCAGTACTTC. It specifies CATSRDRSHEQYF.

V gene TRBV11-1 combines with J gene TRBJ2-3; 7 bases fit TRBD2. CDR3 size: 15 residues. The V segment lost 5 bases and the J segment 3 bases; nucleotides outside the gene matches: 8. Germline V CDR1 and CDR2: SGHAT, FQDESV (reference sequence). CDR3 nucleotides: TGTGCCAGCAGCCGCCGGGGCGGGGGAACAGATACGCAGTATTTT. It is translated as CASSRRGGGTDTQYF.

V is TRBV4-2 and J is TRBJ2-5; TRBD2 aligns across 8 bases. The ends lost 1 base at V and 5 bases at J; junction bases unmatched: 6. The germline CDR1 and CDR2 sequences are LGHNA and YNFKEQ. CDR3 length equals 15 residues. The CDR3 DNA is TGTGCCAGCAGCCAAGGTTCAGCGGGGGAGGAGACCCAGTACTTC. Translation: CASSQGSAGEETQYF.

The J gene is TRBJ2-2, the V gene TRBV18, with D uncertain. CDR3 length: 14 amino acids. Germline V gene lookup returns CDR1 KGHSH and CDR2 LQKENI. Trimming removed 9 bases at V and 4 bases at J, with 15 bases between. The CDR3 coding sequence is TGTGCCAGTACGAATTACCTAAGCACCGGGGAGCTGTTTTTT. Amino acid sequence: CASTNYLSTGELFF.

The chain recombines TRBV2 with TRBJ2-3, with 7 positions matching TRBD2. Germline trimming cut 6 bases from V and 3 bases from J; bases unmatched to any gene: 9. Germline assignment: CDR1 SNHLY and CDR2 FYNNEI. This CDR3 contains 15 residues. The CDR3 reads CASRADTGRTDTQYF. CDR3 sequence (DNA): TGTGCCAGCAGGGCGGACACCGGGAGGACAGATACGCAGTATTTT.

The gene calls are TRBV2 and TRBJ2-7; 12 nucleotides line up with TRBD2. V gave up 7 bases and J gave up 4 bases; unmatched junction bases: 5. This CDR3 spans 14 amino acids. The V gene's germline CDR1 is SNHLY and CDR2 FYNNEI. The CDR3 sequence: CASITTSGSYEQYF. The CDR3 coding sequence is TGTGCCAGCATTACGACTAGCGGGAGTTACGAGCAGTACTTC.

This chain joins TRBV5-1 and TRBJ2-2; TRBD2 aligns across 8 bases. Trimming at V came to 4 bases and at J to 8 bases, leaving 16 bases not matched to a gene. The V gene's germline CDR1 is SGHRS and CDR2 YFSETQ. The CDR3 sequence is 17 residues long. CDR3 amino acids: CASSTTPAGEVRGELFF. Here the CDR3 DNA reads TGCGCCAGCAGCACTACCCCAGCGGGAGAAGTGAGGGGGGAGCTGTTTTTT.

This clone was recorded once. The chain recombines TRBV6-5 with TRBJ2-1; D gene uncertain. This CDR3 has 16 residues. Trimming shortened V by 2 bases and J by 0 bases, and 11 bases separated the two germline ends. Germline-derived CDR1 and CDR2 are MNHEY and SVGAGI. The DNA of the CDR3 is TGTGCCAGCAGTTACCCACCGAAGAGCTCCTACAATGAGCAGTTCTTC. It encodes CASSYPPKSSYNEQFF.

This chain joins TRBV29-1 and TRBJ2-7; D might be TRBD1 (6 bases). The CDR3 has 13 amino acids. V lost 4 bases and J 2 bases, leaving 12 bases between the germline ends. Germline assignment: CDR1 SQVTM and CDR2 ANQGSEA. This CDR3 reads CSVGDIGAYEQYF. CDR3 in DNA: TGCAGCGTTGGGGACATAGGAGCCTACGAGCAGTACTTC.

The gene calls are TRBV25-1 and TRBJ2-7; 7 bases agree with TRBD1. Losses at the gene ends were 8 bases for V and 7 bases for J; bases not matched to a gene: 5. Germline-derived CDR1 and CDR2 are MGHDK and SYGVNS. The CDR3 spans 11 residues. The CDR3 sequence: CASGRDREQYF. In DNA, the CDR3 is TGTGCCAGCGGCCGGGACAGAGAGCAGTACTTC.

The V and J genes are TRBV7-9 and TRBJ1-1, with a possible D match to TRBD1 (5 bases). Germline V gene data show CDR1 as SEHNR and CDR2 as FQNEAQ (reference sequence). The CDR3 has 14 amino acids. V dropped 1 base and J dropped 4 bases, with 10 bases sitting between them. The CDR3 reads CASSLGWGGTEAFF. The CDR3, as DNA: TGTGCCAGCAGCTTAGGATGGGGCGGCACTGAAGCTTTCTTT.

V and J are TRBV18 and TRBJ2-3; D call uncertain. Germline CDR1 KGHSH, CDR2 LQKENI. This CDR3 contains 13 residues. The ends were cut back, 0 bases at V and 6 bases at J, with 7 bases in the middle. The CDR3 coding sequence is TGTGCCAGCTCACCACCCACTATGGATACGCAGTATTTT. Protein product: CASSPPTMDTQYF. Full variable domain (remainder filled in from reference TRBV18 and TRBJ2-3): NAGVMQNPRHLVRRRGQEARLRCSPMKGHSHVYWYRQLPEEGLKFMVYLQKENIIDESGMPKERFSAEFPKEGPSILRIQQVVRGDSAAYFCASSPPTMDTQYFGPGTRLTVL.

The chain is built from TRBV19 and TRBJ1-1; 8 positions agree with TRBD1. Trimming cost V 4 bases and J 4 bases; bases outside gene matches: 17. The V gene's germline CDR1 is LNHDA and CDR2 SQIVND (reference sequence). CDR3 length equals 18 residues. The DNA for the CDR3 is TGTGCCAGTAGTAGGGCAGGGGGCTCAGGTCGAAGGAGCACTGAAGCTTTCTTT. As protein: CASSRAGGSGRRSTEAFF. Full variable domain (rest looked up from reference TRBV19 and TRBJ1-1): DGGITQSPKYLFRKEGQNVTLSCEQNLNHDAMYWYRQDPGQGLRLIYYSQIVNDFQKGDIAEGYSVSREKKESFPLTVTSAQKNPTAFYLCASSRAGGSGRRSTEAFFGQGTRLTVV.

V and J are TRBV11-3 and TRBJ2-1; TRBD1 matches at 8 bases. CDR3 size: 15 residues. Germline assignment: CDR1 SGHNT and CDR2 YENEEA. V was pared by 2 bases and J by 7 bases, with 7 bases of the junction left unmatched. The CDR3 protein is CASSLYRGVGNEQFF. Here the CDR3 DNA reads TGTGCCAGCAGCTTATACAGGGGGGTGGGGAATGAGCAGTTCTTC.

Written as DNA, the CDR3 is TGTGCCAGCAGCCCCCCTCCTGACAGGGTATACGAGCAGTACTTC. This gives the protein CASSPPPDRVYEQYF. This chain uses TRBV6-5 with TRBJ2-7; TRBD1 agrees at 7 bases. From germline, CDR1 is MNHEY and CDR2 SVGAGI. This CDR3 has 15 residues. Germline trimming cut 6 bases from V and 4 bases from J; bases unmatched to any gene: 12.

The CDR3 nucleotides read TGTGCCAGCAGTTACCAGGGGGGTCAGCCCCAGCATTTT. Its translation is CASSYQGGQPQHF. The rearrangement links TRBV6-6 to TRBJ1-5; 7 positions match TRBD1. After removal of 2 bases from V and 6 bases from J, the junction contained 1 base not matched to a gene. This CDR3 region has 13 residues. CDR1 MNHNY and CDR2 SVGAGI come from the germline V gene (reference sequence).

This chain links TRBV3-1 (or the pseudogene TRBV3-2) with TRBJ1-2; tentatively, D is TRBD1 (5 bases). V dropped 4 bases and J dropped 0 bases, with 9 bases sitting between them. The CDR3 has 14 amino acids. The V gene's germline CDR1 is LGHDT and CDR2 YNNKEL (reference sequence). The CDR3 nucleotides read TGTGCCAGCAGCCGAGGGACTGCTAACTATGGCTACACCTTC. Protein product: CASSRGTANYGYTF.

CDR3 DNA: TGTGCCAGCAGGTTCGGGACTAGCGGGTGGGATACGCAGTATTTT. This translates into CASRFGTSGWDTQYF. V gene TRBV28 combines with J gene TRBJ2-3; 12 bases are a match to TRBD2. The germline V gene encodes CDR1 MDHEN and CDR2 SYDVKM. The length of the CDR3 is 15 residues. V lost 6 bases and J lost 6; bases outside the gene matches: 7.

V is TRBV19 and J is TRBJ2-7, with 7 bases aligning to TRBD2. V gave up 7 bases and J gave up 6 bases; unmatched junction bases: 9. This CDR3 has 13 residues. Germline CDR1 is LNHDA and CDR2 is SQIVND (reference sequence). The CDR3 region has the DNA TGTGCCAGTATGGTGGGGGGGTCGTCCGAGCAGTACTTC. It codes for CASMVGGSSEQYF.

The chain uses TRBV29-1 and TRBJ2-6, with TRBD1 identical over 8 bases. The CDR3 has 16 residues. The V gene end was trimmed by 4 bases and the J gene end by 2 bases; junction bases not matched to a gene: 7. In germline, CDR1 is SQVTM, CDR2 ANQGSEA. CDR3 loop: CSVGARGRPGANVLTF. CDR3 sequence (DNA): TGCAGCGTTGGGGCCAGGGGGCGACCTGGGGCCAACGTCCTGACTTTC.

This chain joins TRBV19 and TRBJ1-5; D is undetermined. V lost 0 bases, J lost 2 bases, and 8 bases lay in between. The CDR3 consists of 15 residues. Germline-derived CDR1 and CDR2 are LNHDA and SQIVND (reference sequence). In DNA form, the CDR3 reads TGTGCCAGTAGTATAGAGTCAGGTCGCAATCAGCCCCAGCATTTT. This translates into CASSIESGRNQPQHF.

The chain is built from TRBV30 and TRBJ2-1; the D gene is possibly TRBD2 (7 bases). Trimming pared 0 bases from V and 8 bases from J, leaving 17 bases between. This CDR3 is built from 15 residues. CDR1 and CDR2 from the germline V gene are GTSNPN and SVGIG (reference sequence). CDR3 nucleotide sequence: TGTGCCTGGAGTGTAGGCCTAGCGGAGGGGGATGAGCAGTTCTTC. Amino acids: CAWSVGLAEGDEQFF. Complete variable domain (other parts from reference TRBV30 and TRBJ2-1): SQTIHQWPATLVQPVGSPLSLECTVEGTSNPNLYWYRQAAGRGLQLLFYSVGIGQISSEVPQNLSASRPQDRQFILSSKKLLLSDSGFYLCAWSVGLAEGDEQFFGPGTRLTVL.

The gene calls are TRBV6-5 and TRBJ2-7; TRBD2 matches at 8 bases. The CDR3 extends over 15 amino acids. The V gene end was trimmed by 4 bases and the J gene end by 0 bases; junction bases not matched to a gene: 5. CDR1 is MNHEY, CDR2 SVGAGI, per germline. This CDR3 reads CASSSYSGVSYEQYF. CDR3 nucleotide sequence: TGTGCCAGCAGTTCATATAGCGGGGTCTCCTACGAGCAGTACTTC.

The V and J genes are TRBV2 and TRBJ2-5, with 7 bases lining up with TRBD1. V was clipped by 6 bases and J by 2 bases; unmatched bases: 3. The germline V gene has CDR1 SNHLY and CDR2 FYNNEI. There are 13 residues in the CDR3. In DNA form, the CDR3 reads TGTGCCAGCAGCGGGACAGTTCAAGAGACCCAGTACTTC. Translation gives CASSGTVQETQYF.